This T cell receptor beta chain was captured by sequencing in a study of blood T cell repertoires in COVID-19. Study details: The analysed material was cDNA or gDNA that came from T cells, B-cell-depleted T cells, or PBMCs.

Original methodology: Using reference gene primer amplification, nucleated cell counts were estimated. Generated by immunoSEQ multiplex PCR, the TCRdb table keeps only in-frame clones and is missing some. V, J and clone size reflect that table, while D and trimming were determined from the DNA. This table holds under 200,000 clones, roughly 90% found once. The material sequenced was peripheral blood. The TCR originated in a man aged 18 to 30 with COVID-19, enrolled during active disease.

The CDR3 sequence: CASTTDITYEQYF. In DNA form, the CDR3 reads TGTGCCAGCACCACGGACATTACCTACGAGCAGTACTTC. The genes are TRBV5-6 and TRBJ2-7; TRBD1 might be the D (5 bases). Trimming cost V 6 bases and J 2 bases, with 12 bases left between them. The germline V gene has CDR1 SGHDT and CDR2 YYEEEE. This CDR3 is 13 amino acids long.